The present TCR beta chain was sequenced within a study of cytomegalovirus exposure and HLA in healthy donors. Study-level findings and limits: Within the data, a cluster of highly shared sequence variants was likely a sequencing artifact. Many donors shared some public TCRs, even though most TCR sequences were rare.

Remarks on this clone: Its antigen is currently unknown.

Trimming took 5 bases from V and 3 from J; bases not matched to a gene: 12. CDR3 length: 16 residues. The V gene's germline CDR1 is SGHAT and CDR2 FQNNGV. 13 Jbeta primers and 60 Vbeta primers were used for the PCR. Method: immunoSEQ multiplex PCR; TCRdb's copy keeps in-frame clones and lacks some. The table shows fewer than 200,000 clones, with approximately 81% occurring only once. Sequencing was carried out using PBMCs. V gene TRBV11-2 combines with J gene TRBJ2-5; 7 nucleotides line up with TRBD2. This TCR was recovered from a male donor in good health and CMV-seronegative. The CDR3 region has the DNA TGTGCCAGCAGCGGAGAGGTCCGGGGGGTGGAAGAGACCCAGTACTTC. This translates into CASSGEVRGVEETQYF.